Following are 8 T cell receptor beta chains from one sample sequenced in a study of cytomegalovirus exposure and HLA in healthy donors. The assay was immunoSEQ multiplex PCR, and TCRdb's table has in-frame clones only and misses some. The table lists roughly 120,000 clones, 70% to 90% of them singletons. Sequencing input: PBMCs. The origin of the receptors is a woman in her twenties or thirties in good health and CMV-seropositive.

This rearrangement joins TRBV13 to TRBJ2-3, with D perhaps matching TRBD2 (6 bases). The CDR3 has 14 residues. Germline V lookup: CDR1 PRHDT, CDR2 FYEKMQ (reference sequence). The ends were cut back, 5 bases at V and 4 bases at J, with 13 bases in the middle. CDR3 loop: CASSGTGAPDTQYF. CDR3 coding DNA: TGTGCCAGCAGCGGGACGGGAGCCCCAGATACGCAGTATTTT.

V is TRBV5-5 and J is TRBJ1-3; D possibly corresponds to TRBD1 (5 bases). Trimming removed 1 base at V and 0 bases at J, with 5 bases between. This CDR3 spans 14 amino acids. From germline, CDR1 is SGHKS and CDR2 YYEKEE (reference sequence). This CDR3 reads CASSLTGSGNTIYF. CDR3 nucleotides: TGTGCCAGCAGCTTGACAGGCTCTGGAAACACCATATATTTT.

This clone showed up just a few times. Other DNA sequences in the sample encode the same CDR3. J is TRBJ1-5 and V is TRBV10-3; 8 bases align to TRBD1. The CDR3 sequence is 14 residues long. Trimming took 6 bases from V and 3 from J; bases not matched to a gene: 4. CDR1 ENHRY and CDR2 SYGVKD come from the germline V gene. The CDR3 DNA is TGTGCCATCAGCCCGGACAGGGCCAATCAGCCCCAGCATTTT. This gives the protein CAISPDRANQPQHF.

The rearrangement joins TRBV7-9 to TRBJ1-3, with a tentative D call TRBD1 (5 bases). Trimming cost V 5 bases and J 5 bases, with 13 bases left between them. In germline, CDR1 is SEHNR, CDR2 FQNEAQ (reference sequence). This CDR3 has 14 residues. DNA of the CDR3: TGTGCCAGCAGCCCAGGGACTACAAGAAACACCATATATTTT. This sequence encodes CASSPGTTRNTIYF. Drawing the rest from reference TRBV7-9 and TRBJ1-3, the complete variable domain is DTGVSQNPRHKITKRGQNVTFRCDPISEHNRLYWYRQTLGQGPEFLTYFQNEAQLEKSRLLSDRFSAERPKGSFSTLEIQRTEQGDSAMYLCASSPGTTRNTIYFGEGSWLTVV.

The chain joins TRBV29-1 to TRBJ2-4; the match to TRBD1 covers 12 bases. The length of the CDR3 is 13 residues. The germline V gene has CDR1 SQVTM and CDR2 ANQGSEA. V trimming: 5 bases; J trimming: 7 bases; junction bases outside the gene matches: 3. The CDR3 loop is CSVRDRGQNIQYF. CDR3 DNA sequence: TGCAGCGTTAGGGACAGGGGGCAGAACATTCAGTACTTC.

This rearrangement joins TRBV4-2 to TRBJ2-7; 7 bases are a match to TRBD1. CDR1 is LGHNA, CDR2 YNFKEQ, per germline. V trimming: 3 bases; J trimming: 6 bases; junction bases outside the gene matches: 11. The CDR3 is made up of 15 amino acids. CDR3 coding DNA: TGTGCCAGCAGCCATTACCGGGACAGCCTCGCCGAGCAGTACTTC. Translation gives CASSHYRDSLAEQYF.

In its sample, this clone was seen once. The V and J genes are TRBV11-2 and TRBJ1-5; a possible D gene is TRBD1 (5 bases). Germline values: CDR1 SGHAT, CDR2 FQNNGV. The CDR3 spans 14 residues. V gave up 5 bases and J gave up 0 bases, with 8 bases separating them. Here the CDR3 DNA reads TGTGCCAGCAGCCCAGACAGTAGCAATCAGCCCCAGCATTTT. Residues: CASSPDSSNQPQHF.

This chain links TRBV6-1 with TRBJ1-5, with 8 bases identical to TRBD1. Looked up from germline, CDR1 is MNHNS and CDR2 is SASEGT. J lost 2 bases, V lost 3 bases, and 6 bases had no gene match. CDR3 size: 16 residues. This CDR3 reads CASSDWAGGGNQPQHF. CDR3 sequence (DNA): TGTGCCAGCAGTGATTGGGCAGGGGGCGGCAATCAGCCCCAGCATTTT.